The rows below give T cell receptor beta chains drawn from one sample of a study of blood T cell repertoires in COVID-19. Generated by immunoSEQ multiplex PCR, the TCRdb table keeps only in-frame clones and is missing some. The table shows just under 50,000 clones, with more than 70% occurring only once. The sequencing sample was made of peripheral blood. The receptor set was obtained from a human donor in a cohort sampled during active COVID-19. Each CDR3 is given with its conserved first and last residue. The order of the fields is D gene, clone size, V gene, J gene, CDR3 DNA, CDR3 protein. The D gene is left open where the match is weak. Clone size is shown for a subset of rows, as once, few, many or a class of expanded clone.

.	.	TRBV4-1	TRBJ2-7	TGCGCCAGCAGCCAAGCCGTTCCTAGCTACGAGCAGTACTTC	CASSQAVPSYEQYF
.	.	TRBV13	TRBJ1-6	TGTGCCAGCAGCTTAGAACAGAGTAATTCACCCCTCCACTTT	CASSLEQSNSPLHF
TRBD1	.	TRBV4-1	TRBJ1-5	TGCGCCAGCAGCCAAGATACCACACAGGGGGGAGTTAAGCCCCAGCATTTT	CASSQDTTQGGVKPQHF
TRBD2	.	TRBV11-2	TRBJ2-2	TGTGCCAGCAGCTCCTGGGGACTAGTTAAGAGTACCGGGGAGCTGTTTTTT	CASSSWGLVKSTGELFF
.	.	TRBV15	TRBJ2-7	TGTGCCACCAGCAGAGCAGGAGAGGCGGGTAGGGACGAGCAGTACTTC	CATSRAGEAGRDEQYF
.	.	TRBV12-5	TRBJ1-5	TGTGCTAGTGGTTTGGTACTTGATAGGGGTATCAAGCCCCAGCATTTT	CASGLVLDRGIKPQHF
.	.	TRBV2	TRBJ2-2	TGTGCCAGCAGATCGGGACAGAACACCGGGGAGCTGTTTTTT	CASRSGQNTGELFF
TRBD1	.	TRBV5-1	TRBJ1-5	TGCGCCAGCAGTCCAGAGGGGGCCCCTCAGCCCCAGCATTTT	CASSPEGAPQPQHF
TRBD2	.	TRBV10-1	TRBJ2-1	TGCGCCAGCAGTGAGCGGTTAGCGGGACCACATGAGCAGTTCTTC	CASSERLAGPHEQFF
.	.	TRBV7-2	TRBJ1-1	TGTGCCAGCAGCTTAACGGCAGGGTTTGGAAATGAAGCTTTCTTT	CASSLTAGFGNEAFF
TRBD2	.	TRBV5-1	TRBJ2-1	TGCGCCAGCAGCCCCGGTGGGGGGGGAGGCTCCTACAATGAGCAGTTCTTC	CASSPGGGGGSYNEQFF
TRBD1	.	TRBV27	TRBJ1-5	TGTGCCACCAAACCGGGACAGGGGGCTGGGCAGCCCCAGCATTTT	CATKPGQGAGQPQHF
TRBD2	.	TRBV20-1	TRBJ2-3	TGCAGTGCCAGTCCGGGACTAGCGGCTAGCACAGATACGCAGTATTTT	CSASPGLAASTDTQYF
TRBD1	.	TRBV7-3	TRBJ1-4	TGTGCCAGCAGCCCCAGGGGGAGCCATGAAAAACTGTTTTTT	CASSPRGSHEKLFF
.	.	TRBV7-2	TRBJ1-1	TGTGCCAGCAGCCCCCAACAGGGCCTGAACACTGAAGCTTTCTTT	CASSPQQGLNTEAFF
.	.	TRBV12-3/TRBV12-4	TRBJ2-5	TGTGCCAGCGCTCTAGCGACCGGAGAGACCCAGTACTTC	CASALATGETQYF
.	once	TRBV10-3	TRBJ1-3	TGTGCCATCAGTGAGTCGGGCCCCTGGAGGGGAAACACCATATATTTT	CAISESGPWRGNTIYF
.	.	TRBV23-1	TRBJ1-2	TGCGCCAGCAGTCAAGGGCCCTACAGGTCCCCCTTGCCAAACTATGGCTACACCTTC	CASSQGPYRSPLPNYGYTF
TRBD1	.	TRBV7-9	TRBJ1-1	TGTGCCAGCAGCCCCGGACAGGGAATGAACACTGAAGCTTTCTTT	CASSPGQGMNTEAFF
.	few	TRBV30	TRBJ1-1	TGTGCCTGGGCCCATGCCCAGCTCGGGGGTTTTGGAGCTTTCTTT	CAWAHAQLGGFGAFF
TRBD1	.	TRBV7-2	TRBJ1-2	TGTGCCAGCAGCTTAGCCGGACAGGGAGATAACTATGGCTACACCTTC	CASSLAGQGDNYGYTF
.	.	TRBV25-1	TRBJ2-3	TGTGCCAGCAGTGGCCCGGGGACAGATACGCAGTATTTT	CASSGPGTDTQYF
.	.	TRBV7-8	TRBJ2-5	TGTGCCAGCAGCTTAGACAGGCAAGAGACCCAGTACTTC	CASSLDRQETQYF
.	once	TRBV12-3/TRBV12-4	TRBJ2-1	TGTGCCAGCAGGACAAGCTCCTACAATGAGCAGTTCTTC	CASRTSSYNEQFF
.	.	TRBV9	TRBJ2-3	TGTGCCAGCAGCCACAGGGACGGGCCAGATACGCAGTATTTT	CASSHRDGPDTQYF
TRBD1	.	TRBV7-9	TRBJ1-5	TGTGCCAGCAGCCCGACCGGGACAGGGCGTCAGCCCCAGCATTTT	CASSPTGTGRQPQHF
.	.	TRBV4-2	TRBJ1-5	TGTGCCAGCAGCCAAGATGTTAAACAGGGTTATAGCAATCAGCCCCAGCATTTT	CASSQDVKQGYSNQPQHF
TRBD1	.	TRBV7-3	TRBJ1-2	TGTGCCAGCAGCGCGGACAGGGACGGGTATGGCTACACCTTC	CASSADRDGYGYTF
.	.	TRBV7-2	TRBJ1-1	TGTGCCAGCAGCTTTTCGGTCAGGGGCTATCTTTTCTTT	CASSFSVRGYLFF
TRBD1	.	TRBV7-8	TRBJ2-7	TGTGCCAGCAGCTTTGGACAGGGGGCTAGTAACGAGCAGTACTTC	CASSFGQGASNEQYF
.	.	TRBV7-2	TRBJ1-1	TGTGCCAGCAGCCTCCAGGGTGCTGCTGAAGCTTTCTTT	CASSLQGAAEAFF
TRBD1	.	TRBV6-2/TRBV6-3	TRBJ1-5	TGTGCCAGCAGCCGGACAGGGTTTACTCAGCCCCAGCATTTT	CASSRTGFTQPQHF
TRBD1	.	TRBV4-3	TRBJ1-2	TGCGCCAGCAGCCAAGATCGGCAGGGGGTGAACTATGGCTACACCTTC	CASSQDRQGVNYGYTF
.	.	TRBV3-1/TRBV3-2	TRBJ1-3	TGTGCCAGCAGCCAAGATACAGGGAGGGAAGACACCATATATTTT	CASSQDTGREDTIYF
.	.	TRBV6-5	TRBJ2-1	TGTGCCAGCAGCCGGGGGGCCGTTAGGAACAATGAGCAGTTCTTC	CASSRGAVRNNEQFF
.	once	TRBV5-1	TRBJ1-2	TGCGCCAGCAGCTTTGATAGAAATGGCTACACCTTC	CASSFDRNGYTF
TRBD1	.	TRBV5-1	TRBJ1-2	TGCGCCAGCAGCTTGGCGGGCGCAGGGGGCTCCCTTAACTATGGCTACACCTTC	CASSLAGAGGSLNYGYTF
TRBD2	.	TRBV30	TRBJ2-7	TGTGCCTGGAGGGCGGGAGGGATCCACGAGCAGTACTTC	CAWRAGGIHEQYF
.	.	TRBV29-1	TRBJ2-3	TGCAGCGTTGCGGTGGCATCCAGAGGCAGCACAGATACGCAGTATTTT	CSVAVASRGSTDTQYF
.	.	TRBV6-5	TRBJ2-1	TGTGCCAGCGCGTTAGACTCCTACAATGAGCAGTTCTTC	CASALDSYNEQFF
TRBD1	.	TRBV5-1	TRBJ2-5	TGCGCCAGCAGCCAGGGACAGGGTCCGCAGACCCAGTACTTC	CASSQGQGPQTQYF
.	.	TRBV19	TRBJ1-1	TGTGCCAGCAGCTCAACGGGAGACACTGAAGCTTTCTTT	CASSSTGDTEAFF
TRBD2	.	TRBV9	TRBJ2-3	TGTGCCAGCAGCGCCGTGGGCGGGGGGGCTTACACAGATACGCAGTATTTT	CASSAVGGGAYTDTQYF
.	.	TRBV6-2/TRBV6-3	TRBJ2-1	TGTGCCAGCAGTTACAGTGGGCCCTACAATGAGCAGTTCTTC	CASSYSGPYNEQFF
.	.	TRBV27	TRBJ2-2	TGTGCCAGCAGTTTATTGGGCGGGGCCACCGGGGAGCTGTTTTTT	CASSLLGGATGELFF